The entry that follows covers one T cell receptor (beta chain) sequence. Its antigen is undetermined. With 60 Vbeta and 13 Jbeta primers, the PCR was carried out. The assay was immunoSEQ multiplex PCR, and TCRdb's table has in-frame clones only and misses some. The data contain about 230,000 clones, more than 70% of them singletons. This sample was included in a study of cytomegalovirus exposure and HLA in healthy donors. Study-wide results and limits: The authors later linked a missense DCLRE1C variant to TCR beta V- and J-gene trimming.

Trimming took off 0 bases at V and 0 bases at J, with 8 bases between the two ends. CDR3 length: 15 residues. CDR1 and CDR2 (germline): SGDLS, YYNGEE. Sample: PBMCs. The sequence came from a boy between 10 and 17 years old in good health and CMV-seronegative. V gene TRBV9 combines with J gene TRBJ2-3; possible D gene TRBD1, 5 bases. CDR3 residues: CASSVGRGSTDTQYF. The CDR3 DNA is TGTGCCAGCAGCGTAGGTAGGGGAAGCACAGATACGCAGTATTTT.